Sequencing of this TCR beta chain was carried out in a study of identical twins. Study results and limitations: Those out-of-frame alpha sequences shared by twins showed an excess of low generation probability. Partly confounded zero-insertion analyses could result from invariant MAIT and iNKT cells.

In its sample, this clonotype was seen a few times. Its antigen is still unknown. After template switching added a universal primer site, the resulting cDNA carried unique molecular identifiers. TCRdb re-called the 5' RACE reads through MiXCR, storing one row per CDR3 protein. The sample carries hundreds of thousands of distinct CDR3 sequences, over 8.5% recorded once. Deletions cut 6 bases from V and 4 bases from J, with 19 bases between. Germline CDR1 is MDHEN and CDR2 is SYDVKM. This CDR3 comprises 17 residues. The sample was also reused in another study, on yellow fever vaccine responses in identical twins.

This chain joins TRBV28 and TRBJ1-6, with D possibly being TRBD1 (6 bases). The material sequenced was PBMCs. The TCR was taken from a woman under 30 in good health. In nucleotides, the CDR3 is TGTGCCAGCAGCCCTTCGAGGACAGTGGATTATAATTCACCCCTCCACTTT. This encodes CASSPSRTVDYNSPLHF.